Each of the 6 T cell receptor beta chains below was sequenced from the same sample in a study of brain T cells in children with intractable seizures. Repertoires were generated with immunoSEQ multiplex PCR, while TCRdb's copy carries only in-frame clones and drops some. This table has around 100,000 clones, approximately 94% appearing once. Specimen: peripheral blood, collected at surgery. These TCRs come from a boy under two years old with hemimegalencephaly and intractable seizures.

The chain joins TRBV21-1 to TRBJ2-1. TRBV21-1 is tagged as a pseudogene. This CDR3 spans 17 amino acids. The DNA for the CDR3 is TGTGCCAGCAGCCCTCGGCCTGACGAAAGGTCCTACAATGAGCAGTTCTTC. It specifies CASSPRPDERSYNEQFF.

In its sample, this clone was seen a few times. The chain is built from TRBV7-9 and TRBJ2-7, with D maybe TRBD1 (5 bases). Germline assignment: CDR1 SEHNR and CDR2 FQNEAQ (reference sequence). This CDR3 contains 16 residues. With 2 bases removed from V and 2 bases from J, the gap between germline ends came to 16 bases. The CDR3 reads CASSLFLRAGTYEQYF. CDR3 in DNA: TGTGCCAGCAGCTTATTCCTTCGGGCAGGGACCTACGAGCAGTACTTC.

The J gene is TRBJ1-2, the V gene TRBV7-2; TRBD1 aligns across 8 bases. The CDR3 has 14 amino acids. Trimming at V came to 2 bases and at J to 2 bases, leaving 1 base not matched to a gene. The germline V gene encodes CDR1 SGHTA and CDR2 FQGNSA. The chain's CDR3 is CASSLQGANYGYTF. The CDR3, as DNA: TGTGCCAGCAGCTTACAGGGGGCGAACTATGGCTACACCTTC.

This clone is a singleton in its sample. The chain recombines TRBV6-6 with TRBJ2-7; 11 nucleotides align to TRBD2. Germline lookup yields CDR1 MNHNY and CDR2 SVGAGI (reference sequence). V trimming: 2 bases; J trimming: 6 bases; junction bases outside the gene matches: 3. CDR3 size: 14 residues. The CDR3 nucleotides are TGTGCCAGCAGTTACGGGCTAGCGGGAGGCGAGCAGTACTTC. Protein sequence: CASSYGLAGGEQYF.

The chain combines TRBV19 with TRBJ1-5, with D hard to call. The CDR3 runs to 16 residues. The germline V and J ends were trimmed by 4 bases and 0 bases, with 13 bases remaining between them. Looked up from germline, CDR1 is LNHDA and CDR2 is SQIVND (reference sequence). CDR3 amino acids: CASSRDPPGSNQPQHF. CDR3 in DNA: TGTGCCAGTAGTAGAGACCCTCCGGGTAGCAATCAGCCCCAGCATTTT.

The chain links TRBV19 to TRBJ1-2; possibly TRBD1 for D (5 bases). The length of the CDR3 is 15 residues. Per germline, CDR1 LNHDA and CDR2 SQIVND (reference sequence). V was cut by 0 bases and J by 3 bases, with 11 bases left in between. Here the CDR3 reads CASSIDAARDYGYTF. CDR3 nucleotides: TGTGCCAGTAGTATAGATGCGGCCAGGGACTATGGCTACACCTTC.